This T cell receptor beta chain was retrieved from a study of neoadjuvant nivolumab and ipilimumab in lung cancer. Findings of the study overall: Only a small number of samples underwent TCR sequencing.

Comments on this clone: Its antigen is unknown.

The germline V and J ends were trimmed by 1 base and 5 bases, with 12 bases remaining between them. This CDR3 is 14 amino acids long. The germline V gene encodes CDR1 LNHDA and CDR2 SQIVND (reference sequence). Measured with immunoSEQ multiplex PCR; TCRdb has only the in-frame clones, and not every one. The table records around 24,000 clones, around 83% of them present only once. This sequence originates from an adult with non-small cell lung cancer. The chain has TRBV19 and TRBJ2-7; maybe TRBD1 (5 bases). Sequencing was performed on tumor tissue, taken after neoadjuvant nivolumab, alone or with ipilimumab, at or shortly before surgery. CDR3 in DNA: TGTGCCAGTAGTATAGGGAAGGGGAACAACGAGCAGTACTTC. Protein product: CASSIGKGNNEQYF.